Below, 16 T cell receptor beta chains from the same sample are listed, as sequenced in a study of cytomegalovirus exposure and HLA in healthy donors. The PCR used 60 Vbeta and 13 Jbeta primers. Here immunoSEQ multiplex PCR was the method, and the copy in TCRdb shows in-frame clones only, minus some. The sample holds about 55,000 clones. Sequences were obtained from PBMCs. These receptors were collected from a man in his fifties in good health and CMV-seropositive.

J is TRBJ1-2 and V is TRBV6-5; 10 positions match TRBD1. Germline assignment: CDR1 MNHEY and CDR2 SVGAGI. The CDR3 sequence is 14 residues long. Trimming removed 8 bases from V and 4 bases from J; junction bases left unmatched: 7. The CDR3 bases are TGTGCCAGCGGGGGACAGGGGCGTGTCTATGGCTACACCTTC. It encodes CASGGQGRVYGYTF.

V usage is TRBV4-1 and J usage is TRBJ1-4; D gene unclear. The germline V gene has CDR1 MGHRA and CDR2 YSYEKL. This CDR3 spans 16 amino acids. V shed 4 bases and J shed 6 bases, with 18 bases lying between them. DNA for the CDR3: TGCGCCAGCAGCCGCTGGGAGGCCGGAGGCGATGAAAAACTGTTTTTT. As protein: CASSRWEAGGDEKLFF.

This chain uses TRBV18 with TRBJ2-7; D not certain. The CDR3 is made up of 14 amino acids. The germline V gene has CDR1 KGHSH and CDR2 LQKENI. Trimming removed 5 bases at V and 2 bases at J, with 13 bases between. CDR3 protein: CASSEQLFTYEQYF. The CDR3 nucleotides read TGTGCCAGCTCAGAACAGCTCTTTACCTACGAGCAGTACTTC.

The chain employs TRBV19 and TRBJ1-5; 10 bases match TRBD1. The CDR3 runs to 16 residues. Trimming at V came to 7 bases and at J to 4 bases, leaving 10 bases not matched to a gene. CDR1 and CDR2 (germline): LNHDA, SQIVND (reference sequence). The CDR3 protein is CASKREGQGINQPQHF. For the CDR3, the DNA is TGTGCCAGTAAACGGGAGGGACAGGGGATAAATCAGCCCCAGCATTTT.

The chain joins TRBV6-5 to TRBJ2-7, with 14 bases lining up with TRBD2. Trimming removed 5 bases from V and 6 bases from J; junction bases left unmatched: 0. Germline CDR1 is MNHEY and CDR2 is SVGAGI. The CDR3 runs 13 residues. Here the CDR3 reads CASSGLAGGEQYF. In DNA, the CDR3 is TGTGCCAGCAGTGGACTAGCGGGAGGCGAGCAGTACTTC.

This chain links TRBV19 with TRBJ1-6, with TRBD1 matching 8 bases. Germline-derived CDR1 and CDR2 are LNHDA and SQIVND (reference sequence). V shed 1 base, J shed 10 bases, and the junction held 3 bases outside the gene matches. The CDR3 has 14 amino acids. Here the CDR3 DNA reads TGTGCCAGTAGTATAGGTACAGGGGGATCACCCCTCCACTTT. Translating it yields CASSIGTGGSPLHF.

The rearrangement joins TRBV5-6 to TRBJ1-2; possibly TRBD1 for D (5 bases). Per germline, CDR1 SGHDT and CDR2 YYEEEE. The V end lost 1 base, the J end lost 4 bases, and 14 bases lay between the germline ends. The CDR3 runs 15 residues. The CDR3 sequence is CASSLLAGLFYGYTF. Written as DNA, the CDR3 is TGTGCCAGCAGCTTGTTGGCAGGGTTATTCTATGGCTACACCTTC. Full variable domain (missing parts from reference TRBV5-6 and TRBJ1-2): DAGVTQSPTHLIKTRGQQVTLRCSPKSGHDTVSWYQQALGQGPQFIFQYYEEEERQRGNFPDRFSGHQFPNYSSELNVNALLLGDSALYLCASSLLAGLFYGYTFGSGTRLTVV.

A note on this clone: One junction end disagrees with the germline gene, perhaps due to a read error. V gene TRBV7-7 combines with J gene TRBJ1-6; TRBD1 matches at 7 bases. The CDR3 is 15 residues long. The germline gives CDR1 SSHAT, CDR2 FNYEAQ (reference sequence). CDR3 in amino acids: CASSIGQEYNSPLHF. The DNA of the CDR3 is TGTGCTAGCAGCATCGGACAGGAATATAATTCACCCCTCCACTTT.

V and J are TRBV5-4 and TRBJ2-7; the match to TRBD1 covers 9 bases. V dropped 0 bases and J dropped 2; count of bases not matched to a gene: 6. The CDR3 has 16 residues. Germline V gives CDR1 SGHNT, CDR2 YYREEE (reference sequence). CDR3 protein: CASSLGGGQGAYEQYF. CDR3 sequence (DNA): TGTGCCAGCAGCTTGGGGGGGGGACAGGGTGCCTACGAGCAGTACTTC. The variable domain in full, completed from reference TRBV5-4 and TRBJ2-7, reads ETGVTQSPTHLIKTRGQQVTLRCSSQSGHNTVSWYQQALGQGPQFIFQYYREEENGRGNFPPRFSGLQFPNYSSELNVNALELDDSALYLCASSLGGGQGAYEQYFGPGTRLTVT.

Details on this clone: This same CDR3 is encoded by further DNA sequences in the sample. The chain combines TRBV29-1 with TRBJ2-3, with 8 bases lining up with TRBD1. V shed 3 bases and J 1 base; nucleotides not matched to a gene: 0. The CDR3 sequence is 13 residues long. Germline assignment: CDR1 SQVTM and CDR2 ANQGSEA. CDR3 bases: TGCAGCGTTGAGGGACAGGGCACAGATACGCAGTATTTT. This codes for CSVEGQGTDTQYF.

This sequence joins TRBV5-1 and TRBJ2-7, with TRBD1 matching over 10 bases. The CDR3 runs to 16 residues. The germline V gene encodes CDR1 SGHRS and CDR2 YFSETQ. V was pared by 3 bases and J by 3 bases, with 9 bases of the junction left unmatched. The CDR3 loop reads CASSSLEDRGIYEQYF. The CDR3 DNA reads TGCGCCAGCAGCTCTCTCGAGGACAGGGGGATCTACGAGCAGTACTTC.

The rearrangement links TRBV25-1 to TRBJ1-2, with 9 bases identical to TRBD1. The CDR3 has 13 residues. The junction had 3 bases not matched to a gene; V was cut back by 3 bases and J by 7 bases. Germline CDR1 MGHDK, CDR2 SYGVNS. The CDR3: CASSEGQGCGYTF. In DNA, the CDR3 is TGTGCCAGCAGTGAGGGACAGGGATGTGGCTACACCTTC.

This chain uses TRBV5-6 with TRBJ1-2, with TRBD1 matching over 12 bases. V dropped 4 bases and J dropped 7; count of bases not matched to a gene: 5. Germline CDR1 SGHDT, CDR2 YYEEEE. The CDR3 contains 14 residues. The DNA of the CDR3 is TGTGCCAGCAGCCGGGGACAGGGGGCAAGTGGCTACACCTTC. Its translation: CASSRGQGASGYTF.

The V gene is TRBV7-9, the J gene TRBJ1-2; D is undetermined. V lost 2 bases, J lost 5 bases, and 9 bases lay in between. This CDR3 is built from 13 residues. Germline CDR1 and CDR2: SEHNR and FQNEAQ (reference sequence). CDR3 DNA: TGTGCCAGCAGCTTAACCCAGGATTATGGCTACACCTTC. Translation: CASSLTQDYGYTF.

This rearrangement joins TRBV4-3 to TRBJ2-7; D gene uncertain. The CDR3 is made up of 14 amino acids. V lost 0 bases and J lost 4, with 10 bases in between. Germline V gene data show CDR1 as LGHNA and CDR2 as YSLEER. As DNA, the CDR3 is TGCGCCAGCAGCCAAGAGCGGAACGGGTACGAGCAGTACTTC. It specifies CASSQERNGYEQYF.

This rearrangement joins TRBV7-9 to TRBJ2-2, with 7 bases matching TRBD1. Germline CDR1 is SEHNR and CDR2 is FQNEAQ (reference sequence). J gave up 2 bases and V 2 bases, and 5 bases lay outside the gene matches. The CDR3 contains 16 residues. CDR3 loop: CASSLSTGKNTGELFF. The DNA of the CDR3 is TGTGCCAGCAGCTTATCGACAGGGAAAAACACCGGGGAGCTGTTTTTT. Looking up the rest from reference TRBV7-9 and TRBJ2-2 gives the full variable domain: DTGVSQNPRHKITKRGQNVTFRCDPISEHNRLYWYRQTLGQGPEFLTYFQNEAQLEKSRLLSDRFSAERPKGSFSTLEIQRTEQGDSAMYLCASSLSTGKNTGELFFGEGSRLTVL.